The entry that follows covers one T cell receptor beta chain sequence. The target of this receptor is not known. The sample holds no much larger clone one base away, and base qualities are not on file. The sample comes from a study of T-cell reconstitution after alpha-beta-depleted transplantation in children (dated by TCRdb to 2016 to 2017). General notes on the study: Using TCR repertoire profiling, the study quantitatively followed how T-cell immune reconstitution unfolded in children after TCRalphabeta/CD19-depleted allogeneic hematopoietic cell transplantation.

Libraries came from PCR. Instrument on record: Illumina HiSeq 2500. TCR library preparation used molecular barcoding, with unique molecular identifiers applied to normalize quantification of the TCRbeta repertoire. TCRdb cleaned the public reads at Q25 with fastp, built clones with MiXCR and kept in-frame beta chains. Each entry is one CDR3 protein sequence, shown with its most common DNA and genes. Present in this sample are over 400,000 distinct CDR3 sequences, approximately 12% of which were seen just once. The ten top clones hold about 5.6% of the sample. The CDR1 and CDR2 encoded by the germline V gene are SQVTM and ANQGSEA. The germline ends are 22 bases apart after V is trimmed by 1 base and J by 0 bases. The CDR3 numbers 18 residues from cysteine through phenylalanine. The kept DNA is CDR3 alone, 54 bases in frame from the first base.

The input for sequencing was PBMCs from the stem cell graft donor, taken from the stem cell graft. This TCR came from a human donor who donated a stem cell graft to a child with combined immunodeficiency. The V and J segments used are TRBV29-1 and TRBJ2-7, with TRBD2 perhaps the D gene, on 6 matching bases. The sequenced DNA is TGCAGCGTTGAAGGCTTATACCTCAGCGGGCATCTCTCCTACGAGCAGTACTTC. Its protein reads: CSVEGLYLSGHLSYEQYF.